These 24 T cell receptor beta chains share one sample of origin, sequenced in a study of blood T cell repertoires in COVID-19. Some clones are missing from TCRdb's copy, which holds only in-frame ones; the method was immunoSEQ multiplex PCR. The table includes 43,000 or so clones, 85% to 95% detected once. Source material: peripheral blood. The source of these receptors is a human donor in a cohort sampled during active COVID-19.

The rearrangement uses TRBV30 and TRBJ2-3, with TRBD2 as a possible D gene (6 bases). The V gene lost 0 bases and the J gene lost 5 bases, with 15 bases spanning the gap. The CDR3 consists of 15 residues. Germline assignment: CDR1 GTSNPN and CDR2 SVGIG (reference sequence). Here the CDR3 reads CAWSVGLPGEDTQYF. The DNA for the CDR3 is TGTGCCTGGAGTGTTGGGTTACCGGGGGAAGATACGCAGTATTTT.

The V call is TRBV19, the J call TRBJ2-1; TRBD2 agrees at 13 bases. In germline, CDR1 is LNHDA, CDR2 SQIVND (reference sequence). There are 15 residues in the CDR3. Germline trimming cut 9 bases from V and 3 bases from J; bases unmatched to any gene: 5. The CDR3 nucleotides are TGTGCCAGCGCAAGGACTAGCGGGGGCTACAATGAGCAGTTCTTC. It is translated as CASARTSGGYNEQFF.

This clone was counted a few times. V usage is TRBV19 and J usage is TRBJ1-5; D is uncertain. CDR1 and CDR2 (germline): LNHDA, SQIVND (reference sequence). The CDR3 has 13 amino acids. Trimming took 2 bases from V and 7 from J, leaving 9 bases between them. The CDR3: CASSIISLQPQHF. CDR3 DNA sequence: TGTGCCAGTAGTATAATTTCATTGCAGCCCCAGCATTTT.

The CDR3 is CASRLGGTPNYNEQFF. For the CDR3, the DNA is TGTGCCAGCAGGTTGGGGGGGACCCCAAACTACAATGAGCAGTTCTTC. The V gene is TRBV28, the J gene TRBJ2-1; TRBD2 agrees at 7 bases. J lost 3 bases, V lost 6 bases, and 11 bases had no gene match. CDR1 is MDHEN, CDR2 SYDVKM, per germline. This CDR3 is 16 amino acids long. The whole variable domain, filled in from reference TRBV28 and TRBJ2-1, reads DVKVTQSSRYLVKRTGEKVFLECVQDMDHENMFWYRQDPGLGLRLIYFSYDVKMKEKGDIPEGYSVSREKKERFSLILESASTNQTSMYLCASRLGGTPNYNEQFFGPGTRLTVL.

The chain is built from TRBV7-9 and TRBJ2-1; D gene uncertain. This CDR3 region has 11 residues. Trimming removed 11 bases from V and 8 bases from J, with 13 bases in between. Germline V gives CDR1 SEHNR, CDR2 FQNEAQ (reference sequence). CDR3 loop: CAGSGGYEQFF. The CDR3 coding sequence is TGTGCCGGGTCCGGCGGCTATGAGCAGTTCTTC.

As DNA, the CDR3 is TGTGCCAGCAGCTTGGCAGGAGGGGGGGTCTACGAGCAGTACTTC. It is translated as CASSLAGGGVYEQYF. This chain joins TRBV5-6 and TRBJ2-7, with a tentative D call TRBD2 (7 bases). V lost 0 bases and J 3 bases, leaving 13 bases between the germline ends. The CDR3 extends over 15 amino acids. Per the germline V gene, CDR1 is SGHDT and CDR2 is YYEEEE.

The V call is TRBV10-3, the J call TRBJ1-5, with TRBD1 matching over 7 bases. J was trimmed by 4 bases and V by 8 bases; bases with no gene match: 5. From germline, CDR1 is ENHRY and CDR2 SYGVKD. This CDR3 comprises 13 residues. CDR3 protein: CAIGQEINQPQHF. The CDR3 DNA reads as TGTGCCATCGGACAGGAAATTAATCAGCCCCAGCATTTT.

V usage is TRBV14 and J usage is TRBJ2-5, with D uncertain. Trimming removed 2 bases from V and 7 bases from J, with 8 bases in between. The germline V gene encodes CDR1 SGHDN and CDR2 FVKESK. The length of the CDR3 is 12 residues. Here the CDR3 DNA reads TGTGCCAGCAGCCAAAGGTCGGGGACCCAGTACTTC. Its translation: CASSQRSGTQYF.

This chain connects TRBV5-1 to TRBJ1-4, with 7 bases identical to TRBD1. The ends lost 4 bases at V and 7 bases at J; junction bases unmatched: 13. Germline V CDR1 and CDR2: SGHRS, YFSETQ. CDR3 length equals 16 residues. CDR3 DNA sequence: TGCGCCAGCAGCATCGGACAGGTGGGCACCGGTGAAAAACTGTTTTTT. Translated: CASSIGQVGTGEKLFF.

This clone was observed a handful of times. The genes are TRBV2 and TRBJ2-7; D is possibly TRBD1 (5 bases). V lost 6 bases, J lost 2 bases, and 14 bases lay in between. This CDR3 region has 14 residues. Germline lookup yields CDR1 SNHLY and CDR2 FYNNEI. Written as DNA, the CDR3 is TGTGCCAGCAGACCCGACAGCCGGCCCTACGAGCAGTACTTC. Translating it yields CASRPDSRPYEQYF.

This rearrangement joins TRBV7-8 to TRBJ1-5; TRBD1 might be the D (5 bases). Trimming cost V 1 base and J 4 bases, with 8 bases left between them. The CDR3 totals 14 residues. Germline CDR1 is SGHVS and CDR2 is FQNEAQ. The CDR3 here is CASSLGKGNQPQHF. The CDR3 DNA is TGTGCCAGCAGCTTAGGCAAGGGGAATCAGCCCCAGCATTTT.

The genes are TRBV29-1 and TRBJ1-2; 12 positions match TRBD1. The CDR3 is 16 residues long. Looked up from germline, CDR1 is SQVTM and CDR2 is ANQGSEA. J lost 5 bases, V lost 0 bases, and 7 bases had no gene match. The CDR3 DNA is TGCAGCGTTGAAGATCAGGGACAGGGGGCGCCTTATGGCTACACCTTC. Amino acids: CSVEDQGQGAPYGYTF.

CDR3 loop: CASTGTGELFF. The CDR3 region has the DNA TGTGCCAGCACCGGGACCGGGGAGCTGTTTTTT. The V and J genes are TRBV3-1 (or the pseudogene TRBV3-2) and TRBJ2-2; D is unclear. V gave up 7 bases and J gave up 5 bases, with 5 bases separating them. CDR3 length: 11 amino acids. CDR1 LGHDT and CDR2 YNNKEL come from the germline V gene (reference sequence).

The rearrangement joins TRBV12-3 or TRBV12-4 to TRBJ1-2; 8 nucleotides align to TRBD1. This CDR3 is built from 13 residues. The ends lost 7 bases at V and 6 bases at J; junction bases unmatched: 7. This CDR3 reads CASKLGTGDGYTF. The CDR3 DNA reads as TGTGCCAGCAAATTAGGGACAGGAGATGGCTACACCTTC.

This rearrangement joins TRBV18 to TRBJ2-1; tentative D call: TRBD1 (5 bases). V gave up 4 bases and J gave up 8 bases, with 36 bases separating them. There are 21 residues in the CDR3. CDR1 and CDR2 (germline): KGHSH, LQKENI. The CDR3 bases are TGTGCCAGCTCACTTAACCCCATAAGCTCGGCAGGGCCCCTTTGGGCCGATGAGCAGTTCTTC. Translating it yields CASSLNPISSAGPLWADEQFF.

CDR3 in DNA: TGCGCCAGCAGCGGCGGTTCTGGGCGGACCGGGGTAGGAGAGCAGTACTTC. Residues: CASSGGSGRTGVGEQYF. V and J are TRBV5-1 and TRBJ2-7; possible D gene TRBD2, 5 bases. V shed 4 bases and J shed 7 bases, with 27 bases lying between them. Germline CDR1 reads SGHRS; CDR2 reads YFSETQ. This CDR3 is 17 amino acids long.

This chain connects TRBV7-8 to TRBJ1-2; no definite D call. Germline loops: CDR1 SGHVS, CDR2 FQNEAQ. V was cut by 1 base and J by 8 bases, with 14 bases left in between. The CDR3 length is 14 residues. Written as DNA, the CDR3 is TGTGCCAGCAGCTTAGGTCATCCAGGTCCCGGCTACACCTTC. It translates to CASSLGHPGPGYTF.

The chain is built from TRBV19 and TRBJ2-2; D may be TRBD1 (5 bases). V was pared by 2 bases and J by 6 bases, with 13 bases between. Germline V gives CDR1 LNHDA, CDR2 SQIVND (reference sequence). The CDR3 totals 15 residues. CDR3 DNA sequence: TGTGCCAGTAGTATACTCGGCAGGGCGGCCGGGGAGCTGTTTTTT. This gives the protein CASSILGRAAGELFF.

The rearrangement joins TRBV18 to TRBJ1-2; 8 bases fit TRBD1. With 3 bases clipped from V and 0 bases from J, the junction kept 12 bases outside the gene matches. This CDR3 is 18 amino acids long. Germline CDR1 is KGHSH and CDR2 is LQKENI. This CDR3 is CASSPRQGPAGSNYGYTF. CDR3 DNA sequence: TGTGCCAGCTCACCGCGACAGGGGCCGGCGGGATCTAACTATGGCTACACCTTC. Drawing the rest from reference TRBV18 and TRBJ1-2, the complete variable domain is NAGVMQNPRHLVRRRGQEARLRCSPMKGHSHVYWYRQLPEEGLKFMVYLQKENIIDESGMPKERFSAEFPKEGPSILRIQQVVRGDSAAYFCASSPRQGPAGSNYGYTFGSGTRLTVV.

This chain joins TRBV12-3 or TRBV12-4 and TRBJ2-1; D is perhaps TRBD2 (6 bases). The CDR3 has 12 residues. With 5 bases removed from V and 8 bases from J, the gap between germline ends came to 10 bases. CDR3 nucleotides: TGTGCCAGCAGTCTCAGGAGGGATGAGCAGTTCTTC. Protein product: CASSLRRDEQFF.

The chain recombines TRBV12-3 or TRBV12-4 with TRBJ1-6, with 7 bases matching TRBD1. The CDR3 length is 13 residues. Trimming at V came to 3 bases and at J to 8 bases, leaving 1 base not matched to a gene. CDR3 residues: CASSFTGDSPLHF. The CDR3 DNA reads as TGTGCCAGCAGTTTTACAGGGGATTCACCCCTCCACTTT.

The CDR3 DNA reads TGTGCCAGCAGCGTAGCGGGACTAGCGGGCCACGAGCAGTACTTC. This encodes CASSVAGLAGHEQYF. The V and J genes are TRBV9 and TRBJ2-7, with TRBD2 identical over 12 bases. Germline V gene sequence: CDR1 SGDLS, CDR2 YYNGEE. The CDR3 sequence is 15 residues long. V trimming: 0 bases; J trimming: 5 bases; junction bases outside the gene matches: 3.

The chain employs TRBV27 and TRBJ1-2; TRBD1 is a possible D gene (5 bases). CDR1 is MNHEY, CDR2 SMNVEV, per germline (reference sequence). This CDR3 is built from 14 residues. The germline V and J ends were trimmed by 6 bases and 5 bases, with 16 bases remaining between them. CDR3 coding DNA: TGTGCCAGCAGCCCTCTCAGGGCTAGGTATGGCTACACCTTC. It specifies CASSPLRARYGYTF.

The chain has TRBV11-2 and TRBJ1-6; D unclear. From germline, CDR1 is SGHAT and CDR2 FQNNGV. Trimming cost V 5 bases and J 7 bases, with 12 bases left between them. The CDR3 spans 14 residues. The CDR3 DNA follows: TGTGCCAGCAGCCCAAGCATGCAAAATTCACCCCTCCACTTT. Encoded protein: CASSPSMQNSPLHF. Variable domain in full (rest from reference TRBV11-2 and TRBJ1-6): EAGVAQSPRYKIIEKRQSVAFWCNPISGHATLYWYQQILGQGPKLLIQFQNNGVVDDSQLPKDRFSAERLKGVDSTLKIQPAKLEDSAVYLCASSPSMQNSPLHFGNGTRLTVT.